The rows below give T cell receptor beta chains drawn from one sample of a study of blood T cell repertoires in COVID-19. TCRdb keeps only in-frame clones here, not all; method: immunoSEQ multiplex PCR. The data contain tens of thousands of clones, roughly four fifths of them singletons. Source material: peripheral blood. These receptors came from an older woman with acute or convalescent COVID-19. CDR3s include the opening cysteine and the closing phenylalanine or tryptophan. D genes are given only for firm matches. Expanded clones are given a class, and other clones once, few, many or no size at all.

CDR3 protein: CASSPDPGVNQPQHF
CDR3 DNA: TGTGCCAGCAGCCCAGACCCGGGTGTTAATCAGCCCCAGCATTTT
D gene: NA
J gene: TRBJ1-5
clone size: NA
V gene: TRBV9

CDR3 protein: CASSLTYRVQGSDYGYTF
CDR3 DNA: TGTGCCAGCAGCTTAACTTACCGGGTGCAGGGTTCCGATTATGGCTACACCTTC
D gene: NA
J gene: TRBJ1-2
clone size: NA
V gene: TRBV7-2

CDR3 protein: CASKADYEQYF
CDR3 DNA: TGCGCCAGCAAAGCGGATTACGAGCAGTACTTC
D gene: NA
J gene: TRBJ2-7
clone size: NA
V gene: TRBV5-1

CDR3 protein: CASSLTGEQYF
CDR3 DNA: TGCGCCAGCAGTCTGACAGGCGAGCAGTACTTC
D gene: NA
J gene: TRBJ2-7
clone size: NA
V gene: TRBV23-1

CDR3 protein: CASSLVDRPRSEQYF
CDR3 DNA: TGTGCCAGCAGCTTGGTTGACAGGCCCCGTAGCGAGCAGTACTTC
D gene: NA
J gene: TRBJ2-7
clone size: NA
V gene: TRBV5-4

CDR3 protein: CASRPSTGNTEAFF
CDR3 DNA: TGTGCCAGCAGACCCTCAACCGGGAACACTGAAGCTTTCTTT
D gene: NA
J gene: TRBJ1-1
clone size: NA
V gene: TRBV3-1/TRBV3-2

CDR3 protein: CAIDDRANTEAFF
CDR3 DNA: TGTGCCATCGATGACAGGGCGAATACTGAAGCTTTCTTT
D gene: TRBD1
J gene: TRBJ1-1
clone size: NA
V gene: TRBV2

CDR3 protein: CAWSRRDSYNEQFF
CDR3 DNA: TGTGCCTGGAGTAGGAGGGACTCTTACAATGAGCAGTTCTTC
D gene: NA
J gene: TRBJ2-1
clone size: NA
V gene: TRBV30

CDR3 protein: CASGRLAGVDTQYF
CDR3 DNA: TGTGCCAGCGGCAGATTAGCGGGGGTGGATACGCAGTATTTT
D gene: TRBD2
J gene: TRBJ2-3
clone size: NA
V gene: TRBV3-1/TRBV3-2

CDR3 protein: CASSIGPGGAGQPQHF
CDR3 DNA: TGTGCCAGTAGTATTGGGCCAGGGGGCGCTGGACAGCCCCAGCATTTT
D gene: TRBD1
J gene: TRBJ1-5
clone size: NA
V gene: TRBV19

CDR3 protein: CASSGGLLKETQYF
CDR3 DNA: TGCGCCAGCAGCGGGGGACTTTTAAAAGAGACCCAGTACTTC
D gene: NA
J gene: TRBJ2-5
clone size: NA
V gene: TRBV5-1

CDR3 protein: CAWTTGTGEQVSF
CDR3 DNA: TGTGCCTGGACTACCGGGACAGGGGAGCAAGTCTCCTTT
D gene: TRBD1
J gene: TRBJ1-1
clone size: NA
V gene: TRBV30

CDR3 protein: CASSHPSLGAEQYF
CDR3 DNA: TGTGCCAGCAGCCACCCGTCTTTGGGGGCGGAGCAGTACTTC
D gene: NA
J gene: TRBJ2-7
clone size: NA
V gene: TRBV7-8

CDR3 protein: CASSPGLLAGQETQYF
CDR3 DNA: TGTGCCAGCAGCCCGGGGCTACTAGCGGGCCAAGAGACCCAGTACTTC
D gene: TRBD2
J gene: TRBJ2-5
clone size: NA
V gene: TRBV9

CDR3 protein: CASSSQPGLAGGYEQYF
CDR3 DNA: TGTGCCAGCAGTTCCCAACCGGGACTAGCGGGGGGCTACGAGCAGTACTTC
D gene: TRBD2
J gene: TRBJ2-7
clone size: NA
V gene: TRBV7-9

CDR3 protein: CASSVALGGTYEQYF
CDR3 DNA: TGTGCCAGCAGCGTAGCTCTCGGCGGAACCTACGAGCAGTACTTC
D gene: NA
J gene: TRBJ2-7
clone size: NA
V gene: TRBV9

CDR3 protein: CASSSTDRGKINEQFF
CDR3 DNA: TGTGCCAGCAGCTCCACCGACAGGGGGAAGATTAATGAGCAGTTCTTC
D gene: TRBD1
J gene: TRBJ2-1
clone size: NA
V gene: TRBV7-6

CDR3 protein: CATSDPQTGKETQYF
CDR3 DNA: TGTGCCACCAGTGACCCTCAGACAGGGAAGGAGACCCAGTACTTC
D gene: TRBD1
J gene: TRBJ2-5
clone size: many
V gene: TRBV24-1

CDR3 protein: CASSIVGVSGNNEQFF
CDR3 DNA: TGTGCCAGTAGTATTGTGGGGGTTAGCGGCAACAATGAGCAGTTCTTC
D gene: NA
J gene: TRBJ2-1
clone size: few
V gene: TRBV19

CDR3 protein: CASSAGPNQPQHF
CDR3 DNA: TGTGCCAGCAGTGCCGGTCCCAATCAGCCCCAGCATTTT
D gene: NA
J gene: TRBJ1-5
clone size: NA
V gene: TRBV25-1

CDR3 protein: CASSLNSNQPQHF
CDR3 DNA: TGCGCCAGCAGCCTAAATAGCAATCAGCCCCAGCATTTT
D gene: NA
J gene: TRBJ1-5
clone size: few
V gene: TRBV5-1

CDR3 protein: CASSAAGLYGYTF
CDR3 DNA: TGTGCCAGCAGCGCTGCTGGGCTCTATGGCTACACCTTC
D gene: NA
J gene: TRBJ1-2
clone size: NA
V gene: TRBV7-9

CDR3 protein: CASSYKPGQGAEQYF
CDR3 DNA: TGCGCCAGCAGCTATAAACCGGGACAGGGGGCCGAGCAGTACTTC
D gene: TRBD1
J gene: TRBJ2-7
clone size: few
V gene: TRBV5-1

CDR3 protein: CASSTRGTGGNSPLHF
CDR3 DNA: TGTGCCAGCAGCACACGAGGGACAGGGGGTAATTCACCCCTCCACTTT
D gene: NA
J gene: TRBJ1-6
clone size: NA
V gene: TRBV21-1

CDR3 protein: CASSSRRRLDEQFF
CDR3 DNA: TGTGCCAGCAGCTCCCGTAGGAGGTTGGATGAGCAGTTCTTC
D gene: NA
J gene: TRBJ2-1
clone size: NA
V gene: TRBV7-2

CDR3 protein: CAISIGQGPSLAGYTF
CDR3 DNA: TGTGCCATCAGTATAGGACAGGGCCCTTCTCTAGCCGGCTACACCTTC
D gene: TRBD1
J gene: TRBJ1-2
clone size: NA
V gene: TRBV10-3

CDR3 protein: CASSKAGIYGYTF
CDR3 DNA: TGTGCCAGCAGCAAAGCCGGGATCTATGGCTACACCTTC
D gene: NA
J gene: TRBJ1-2
clone size: NA
V gene: TRBV9

CDR3 protein: CASSLRMGRFEAFF
CDR3 DNA: TGTGCCAGCAGTCTCCGTATGGGGAGGTTTGAAGCTTTCTTT
D gene: NA
J gene: TRBJ1-1
clone size: NA
V gene: TRBV28

CDR3 protein: CASSRTGTGVNEQYF
CDR3 DNA: TGTGCCAGCAGCCGTACTGGGACAGGGGTTAACGAGCAGTACTTC
D gene: TRBD1
J gene: TRBJ2-7
clone size: NA
V gene: TRBV7-9

CDR3 protein: CAWSTGGGTGYTF
CDR3 DNA: TGTGCCTGGTCCACCGGTGGGGGGACTGGCTACACCTTC
D gene: NA
J gene: TRBJ1-2
clone size: NA
V gene: TRBV30

CDR3 protein: CASTRGPESEKLFF
CDR3 DNA: TGTGCCAGCACCAGGGGCCCGGAAAGCGAAAAACTGTTTTTT
D gene: NA
J gene: TRBJ1-4
clone size: once
V gene: TRBV6-5

CDR3 protein: CASSFLGTKNTGELFF
CDR3 DNA: TGTGCCAGCAGTTTTTTAGGGACAAAGAACACCGGGGAGCTGTTTTTT
D gene: NA
J gene: TRBJ2-2
clone size: NA
V gene: TRBV28

CDR3 protein: CSALTSRSTDTQYF
CDR3 DNA: TGCAGCGCCCTAACTAGCCGAAGCACAGATACGCAGTATTTT
D gene: NA
J gene: TRBJ2-3
clone size: NA
V gene: TRBV29-1

CDR3 protein: CASGARYRGGLPYNSPLHF
CDR3 DNA: TGCGCCAGCGGGGCCCGCTACAGGGGTGGCCTTCCCTATAATTCACCCCTCCACTTT
D gene: TRBD1
J gene: TRBJ1-6
clone size: NA
V gene: TRBV10-1

CDR3 protein: CASSLGTGANNSPLHF
CDR3 DNA: TGTGCCAGCAGCTTAGGGACAGGGGCGAATAATTCACCCCTCCACTTT
D gene: TRBD1
J gene: TRBJ1-6
clone size: NA
V gene: TRBV7-3

CDR3 protein: CASSVFSYEQYF
CDR3 DNA: TGTGCCAGCAGCGTTTTCTCCTACGAGCAGTACTTC
D gene: NA
J gene: TRBJ2-7
clone size: NA
V gene: TRBV2

CDR3 protein: CATRLDPDGLAEAFF
CDR3 DNA: TGTGCCACCCGATTGGACCCTGATGGACTAGCTGAAGCTTTCTTT
D gene: NA
J gene: TRBJ1-1
clone size: NA
V gene: TRBV6-5

CDR3 protein: CASRRAPETQYF
CDR3 DNA: TGTGCCAGCCGGAGGGCTCCGGAGACCCAGTACTTC
D gene: NA
J gene: TRBJ2-5
clone size: NA
V gene: TRBV7-9

CDR3 protein: CASRPGQGRTQNTGELFF
CDR3 DNA: TGCGCCAGCAGGCCTGGACAGGGCAGAACCCAGAACACCGGGGAGCTGTTTTTT
D gene: TRBD1
J gene: TRBJ2-2
clone size: NA
V gene: TRBV5-1

CDR3 protein: CASSFGTGSQPQHF
CDR3 DNA: TGTGCCAGCAGCTTCGGGACAGGAAGTCAGCCCCAGCATTTT
D gene: TRBD1
J gene: TRBJ1-5
clone size: NA
V gene: TRBV7-9

CDR3 protein: CASSLAASGGQETQYF
CDR3 DNA: TGTGCCAGCAGCTTAGCGGCTAGCGGGGGGCAAGAGACCCAGTACTTC
D gene: TRBD2
J gene: TRBJ2-5
clone size: NA
V gene: TRBV7-2

CDR3 protein: CASSVVSTGDEQFF
CDR3 DNA: TGTGCCAGCAGCGTAGTGAGTACAGGGGATGAGCAGTTCTTC
D gene: TRBD1
J gene: TRBJ2-1
clone size: NA
V gene: TRBV9

CDR3 protein: CASSGPLNYGYTF
CDR3 DNA: TGTGCCAGCAGCGGGCCTCTGAACTATGGCTACACCTTC
D gene: NA
J gene: TRBJ1-2
clone size: NA
V gene: TRBV7-9

CDR3 protein: CASSKDKGVGYTF
CDR3 DNA: TGTGCCAGCAGCAAGGACAAGGGGGTTGGCTACACCTTC
D gene: NA
J gene: TRBJ1-2
clone size: once
V gene: TRBV7-2

CDR3 protein: CASSEAQTDRLVYEQYF
CDR3 DNA: TGTGCCAGCAGTGAAGCTCAGACGGACAGGCTGGTTTACGAGCAGTACTTC
D gene: TRBD1
J gene: TRBJ2-7
clone size: NA
V gene: TRBV2

CDR3 protein: CASSYLRQGGNEKLFF
CDR3 DNA: TGTGCCAGCAGCTACCTTCGACAGGGGGGCAATGAAAAACTGTTTTTT
D gene: TRBD1
J gene: TRBJ1-4
clone size: NA
V gene: TRBV13

CDR3 protein: CASSPRLGSLLHNEQFF
CDR3 DNA: TGTGCCAGTAGTCCACGACTAGGCTCGCTGCTACACAATGAGCAGTTCTTC
D gene: NA
J gene: TRBJ2-1
clone size: NA
V gene: TRBV19

CDR3 protein: CASLGTVLNSPLHF
CDR3 DNA: TGTGCCAGTCTCGGGACAGTGCTAAATTCACCCCTCCACTTT
D gene: TRBD1
J gene: TRBJ1-6
clone size: NA
V gene: TRBV6-5

CDR3 protein: CASSLAQGNTEAFF
CDR3 DNA: TGTGCCAGCAGCTTAGCTCAGGGGAACACTGAAGCTTTCTTT
D gene: NA
J gene: TRBJ1-1
clone size: NA
V gene: TRBV7-8

CDR3 protein: CASSLGLAGLNEQFF
CDR3 DNA: TGCGCCAGCAGCTTAGGTCTAGCGGGGTTAAATGAGCAGTTCTTC
D gene: TRBD2
J gene: TRBJ2-1
clone size: few
V gene: TRBV5-1

CDR3 protein: CASSIGSSSYNEQFF
CDR3 DNA: TGTGCCAGTAGTATCGGTTCTAGCTCCTACAATGAGCAGTTCTTC
D gene: NA
J gene: TRBJ2-1
clone size: medium-sized
V gene: TRBV19

CDR3 protein: CASSLDSRQGEAFF
CDR3 DNA: TGTGCCAGCAGCTTGGATTCTCGACAGGGAGAAGCTTTCTTT
D gene: TRBD1
J gene: TRBJ1-1
clone size: NA
V gene: TRBV5-4

CDR3 protein: CASSSSSNQPQHF
CDR3 DNA: TGTGCCAGCAGTTCGAGTAGCAATCAGCCCCAGCATTTT
D gene: NA
J gene: TRBJ1-5
clone size: few
V gene: TRBV6-5